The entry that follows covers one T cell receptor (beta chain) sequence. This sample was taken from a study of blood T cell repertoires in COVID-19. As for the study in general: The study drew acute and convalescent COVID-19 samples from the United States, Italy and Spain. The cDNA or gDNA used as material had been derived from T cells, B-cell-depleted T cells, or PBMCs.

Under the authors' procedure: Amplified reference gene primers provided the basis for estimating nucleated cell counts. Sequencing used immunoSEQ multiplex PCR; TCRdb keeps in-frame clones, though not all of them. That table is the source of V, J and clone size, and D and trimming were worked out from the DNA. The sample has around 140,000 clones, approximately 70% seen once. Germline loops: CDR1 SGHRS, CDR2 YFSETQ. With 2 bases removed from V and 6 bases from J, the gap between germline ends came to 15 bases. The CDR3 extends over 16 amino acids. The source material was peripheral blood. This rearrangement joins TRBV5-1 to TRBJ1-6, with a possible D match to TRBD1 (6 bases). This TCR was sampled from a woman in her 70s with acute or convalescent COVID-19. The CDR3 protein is CASSFTPGQTNSPLHF. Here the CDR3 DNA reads TGCGCCAGCAGCTTTACCCCGGGACAAACTAATTCACCCCTCCACTTT.